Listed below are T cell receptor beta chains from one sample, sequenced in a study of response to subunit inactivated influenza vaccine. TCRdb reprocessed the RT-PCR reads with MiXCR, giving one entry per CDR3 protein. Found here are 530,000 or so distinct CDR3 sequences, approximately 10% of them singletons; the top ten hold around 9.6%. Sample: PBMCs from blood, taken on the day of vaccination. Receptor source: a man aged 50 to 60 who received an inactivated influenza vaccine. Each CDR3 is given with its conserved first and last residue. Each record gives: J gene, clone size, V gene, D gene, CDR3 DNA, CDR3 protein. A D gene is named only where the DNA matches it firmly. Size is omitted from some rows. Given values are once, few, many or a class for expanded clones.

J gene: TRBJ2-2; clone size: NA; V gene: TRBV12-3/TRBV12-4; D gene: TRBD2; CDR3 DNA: TGTGCCAGCAGCACTCTAGCGGGGTACACCGGGGAGCTGTTTTTT; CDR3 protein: CASSTLAGYTGELFF
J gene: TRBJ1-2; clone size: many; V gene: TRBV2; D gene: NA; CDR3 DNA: TGTGCCAGCAGCGCCAGGGGAGTCTATGGCTACACCTTC; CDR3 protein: CASSARGVYGYTF
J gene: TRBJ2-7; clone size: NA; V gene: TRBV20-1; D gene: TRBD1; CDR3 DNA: TGCAGTGCTAGAGATACCGGGACAGGGGGCGCTGAGCAGTACTTC; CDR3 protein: CSARDTGTGGAEQYF
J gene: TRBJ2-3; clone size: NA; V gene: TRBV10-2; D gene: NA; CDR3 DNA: TGCGCCAGCATTCGCGGGGGCTCGGATACGCAGTATTTT; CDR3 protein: CASIRGGSDTQYF
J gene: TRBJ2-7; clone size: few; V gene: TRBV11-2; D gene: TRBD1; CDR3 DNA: TGTGCCAGCAGTGTAGGGGGCGCATACTACGAGCAGTACTTC; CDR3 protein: CASSVGGAYYEQYF
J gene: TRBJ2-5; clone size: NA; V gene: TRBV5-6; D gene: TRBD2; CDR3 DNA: TGTGCCAGCAGCTTGTCGTTGACTAGCGGGGGAGAGACCCAGTACTTC; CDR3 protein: CASSLSLTSGGETQYF
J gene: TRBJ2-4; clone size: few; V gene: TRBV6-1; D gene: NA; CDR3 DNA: TGTGCCAGCATAGGTCCCTCCAGGGCCAAAAACATTCAGTACTTC; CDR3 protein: CASIGPSRAKNIQYF
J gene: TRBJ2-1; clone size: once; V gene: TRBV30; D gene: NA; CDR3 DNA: TGTGCCGTGGACTCGCTTACCTACAATGAGCAGTTCTTC; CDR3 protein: CAVDSLTYNEQFF
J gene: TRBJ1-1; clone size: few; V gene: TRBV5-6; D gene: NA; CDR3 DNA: TGTGCCAGCGGAGAAATCGGCTTAAGAGCTGAAGCTTTCTTT; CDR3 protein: CASGEIGLRAEAFF
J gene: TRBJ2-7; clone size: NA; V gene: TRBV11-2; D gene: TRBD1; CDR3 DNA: TGTGCCAGCAGCTTAACAGGGGCGAGCGTCGACGAGCAGTACTTC; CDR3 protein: CASSLTGASVDEQYF
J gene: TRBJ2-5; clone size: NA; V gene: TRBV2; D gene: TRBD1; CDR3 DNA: TGTGCCAGCAGTGAAATATCACAGGGGGCAGAGACCCAGTACTTC; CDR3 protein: CASSEISQGAETQYF
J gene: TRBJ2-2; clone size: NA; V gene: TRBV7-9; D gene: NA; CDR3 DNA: TGTGCCAGCAGCATGGGACAGAACACCGGGGAGCTGTTTTTT; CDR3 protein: CASSMGQNTGELFF
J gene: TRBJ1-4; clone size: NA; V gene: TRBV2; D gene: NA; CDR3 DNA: TGTGCCAGCAGGACGAAGTTGGGTCGGGAGTCTAATGAAAAACTGTTTTTT; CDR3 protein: CASRTKLGRESNEKLFF
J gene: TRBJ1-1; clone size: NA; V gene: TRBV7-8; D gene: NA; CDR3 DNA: TGTGCCAGCAGCTTGAGACGTTCAAGCACTGAAGCTTTCTTT; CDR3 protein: CASSLRRSSTEAFF
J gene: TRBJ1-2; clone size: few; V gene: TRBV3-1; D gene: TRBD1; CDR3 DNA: TGTGCCAGCAGCCAATACTGGGACAGGGGCGACTATGGCTACACCTTC; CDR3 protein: CASSQYWDRGDYGYTF
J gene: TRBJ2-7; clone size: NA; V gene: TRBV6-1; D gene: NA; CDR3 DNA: TGTGCCAGCAACCCCTCAGGGGCACAGCCCTACGAGCAGTACTTC; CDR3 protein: CASNPSGAQPYEQYF
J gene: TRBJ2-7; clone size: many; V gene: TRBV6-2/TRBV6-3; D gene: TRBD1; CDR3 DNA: TGTGCCAGCAAGCGGACAGGGCCACTCGAGCAGTACTTC; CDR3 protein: CASKRTGPLEQYF
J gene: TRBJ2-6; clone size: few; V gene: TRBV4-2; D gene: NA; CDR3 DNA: TGTGCCAGCAGCCAAGAAGGAGGAGGGGCCTCTGGGGCCAACGTCCTGACTTTC; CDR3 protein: CASSQEGGGASGANVLTF
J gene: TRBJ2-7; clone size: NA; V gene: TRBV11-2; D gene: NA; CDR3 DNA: TGTGCCAGCAGCCCGGACGTCCACGAGCAGTACTTC; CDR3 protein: CASSPDVHEQYF
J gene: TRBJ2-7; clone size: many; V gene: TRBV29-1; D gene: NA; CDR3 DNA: TGCAGCGTCAGGGGTTTGGCCTACGAGCAGTACTTC; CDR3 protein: CSVRGLAYEQYF
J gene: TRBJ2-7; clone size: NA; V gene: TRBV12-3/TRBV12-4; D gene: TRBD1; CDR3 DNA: TGTGCCAGCAGCCTGACAGGGGGCGTAAACGAGCAGTACTTC; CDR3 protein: CASSLTGGVNEQYF
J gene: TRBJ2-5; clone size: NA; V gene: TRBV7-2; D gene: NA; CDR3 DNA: TGTGCCAGCAGCTTTAATTTCCAGGGAAACCAGTACTTC; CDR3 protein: CASSFNFQGNQYF
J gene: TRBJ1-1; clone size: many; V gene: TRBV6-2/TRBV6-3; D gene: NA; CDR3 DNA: TGTGCCAGCGGCAGACTTAACACTGAAGCTTTCTTT; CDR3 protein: CASGRLNTEAFF
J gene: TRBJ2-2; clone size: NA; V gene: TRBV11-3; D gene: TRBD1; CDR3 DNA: TGTGCCAGCAGCCCCGGGACAGGGGGCTCGGGGGAGCTGTTTTTT; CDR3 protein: CASSPGTGGSGELFF
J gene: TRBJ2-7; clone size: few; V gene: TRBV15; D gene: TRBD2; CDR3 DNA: TGTGCCACCAGCTCTAGCGGAGCCTCCTACGAGCAGTACTTC; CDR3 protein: CATSSSGASYEQYF
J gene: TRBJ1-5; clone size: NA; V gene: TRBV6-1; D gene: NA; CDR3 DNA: TGTGCCAGCAGTAGACTCGAGGCCCAGCATTTT; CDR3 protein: CASSRLEAQHF
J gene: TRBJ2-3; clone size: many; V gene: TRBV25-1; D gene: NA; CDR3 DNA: TGTGCCAGCAGTGACCCAGCAGGGGGCACAGATACGCAGTATTTT; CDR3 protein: CASSDPAGGTDTQYF
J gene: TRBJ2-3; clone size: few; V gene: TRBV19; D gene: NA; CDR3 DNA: TGTGCCAGTAGGATGCGTGGGTGGGGCACAGATACGCAGTATTTT; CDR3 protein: CASRMRGWGTDTQYF
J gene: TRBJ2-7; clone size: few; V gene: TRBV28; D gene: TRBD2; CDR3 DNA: TGTGCCACCTTTAGCGGGACACATTTTGGCGAGCAGTACTTC; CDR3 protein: CATFSGTHFGEQYF
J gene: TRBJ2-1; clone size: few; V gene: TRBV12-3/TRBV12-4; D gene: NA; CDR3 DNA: TGTGCCAGCAGTTCTAGTCCCCAATCCTACAATGAGCAGTTCTTC; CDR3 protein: CASSSSPQSYNEQFF
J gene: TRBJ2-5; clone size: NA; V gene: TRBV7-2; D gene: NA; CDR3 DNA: TGTGCCAGCAGCTTCTCTACCAAAGGGGGCCAAGAGACCCAGTACTTC; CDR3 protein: CASSFSTKGGQETQYF
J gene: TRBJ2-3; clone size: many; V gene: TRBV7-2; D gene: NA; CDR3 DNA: TGTGCCAGCAGCTTAAGCCTAGCAGGGGATACGCAGTATTTT; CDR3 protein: CASSLSLAGDTQYF
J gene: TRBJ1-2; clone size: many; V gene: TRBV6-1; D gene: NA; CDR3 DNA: TGTGCCAGCAGACGTCTAGGGGACTATGGCTACACCTTC; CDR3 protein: CASRRLGDYGYTF
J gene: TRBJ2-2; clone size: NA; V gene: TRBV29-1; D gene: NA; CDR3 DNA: TGCAGCCTTGAAGATCAACGGGGGATTGGGGAGCTGTTTTTT; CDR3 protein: CSLEDQRGIGELFF
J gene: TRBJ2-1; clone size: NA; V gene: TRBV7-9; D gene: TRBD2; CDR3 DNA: TGTGCCAGCAGCTTCGCCGGGGGGAATGAGCAGTTCTTC; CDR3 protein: CASSFAGGNEQFF
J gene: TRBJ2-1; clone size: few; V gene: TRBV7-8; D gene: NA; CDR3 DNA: TGTGCCAGCTTTTCGGGAGCCTACAATGAGCAGTTCTTC; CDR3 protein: CASFSGAYNEQFF
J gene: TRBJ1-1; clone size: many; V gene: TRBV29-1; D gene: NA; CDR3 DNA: TGCAGCGTTCATAAGGGGGGTAGGACTGAAGCTTTCTTT; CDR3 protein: CSVHKGGRTEAFF
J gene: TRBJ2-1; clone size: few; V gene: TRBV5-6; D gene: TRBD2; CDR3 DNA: TGTGCCAGCAGCTTTGCGGGGGGGATCTACAATGAGCAGTTCTTC; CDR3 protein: CASSFAGGIYNEQFF
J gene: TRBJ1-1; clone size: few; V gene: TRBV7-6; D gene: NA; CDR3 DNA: TGTGCCAGTTCCGGGGGCGTGCACACTGAAGCTTTCTTT; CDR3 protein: CASSGGVHTEAFF
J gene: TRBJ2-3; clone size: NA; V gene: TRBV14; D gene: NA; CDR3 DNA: TGTGCCAGCAGCCAAGCGGACTACACAGATACGCAGTATTTT; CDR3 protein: CASSQADYTDTQYF